This is a list of T cell receptor beta chains from one sample in a study of CD8+ T cells in alopecia areata. TCRdb's copy holds only in-frame clones and misses some; the assay was immunoSEQ multiplex PCR. Of roughly 200,000 clones in the sample, roughly 65% are singletons; the top ten hold approximately 1.7%. The sequences come from CD4+ T cells sorted from blood, collected at week 0. These receptor sequences come from a human donor with alopecia areata. CDR3s include the opening cysteine and the closing phenylalanine or tryptophan. The D gene is left open where the match is weak. Some rows have no size entry. The others give once, few or many, or a class for an expanded clone.

V,size,J,D,DNA,CDR3
TRBV4-2,-,TRBJ1-3,-,TGTGCCAGCAGCCAAGATTTAGGCAGGGGATCTGGAAACACCATATATTTT,CASSQDLGRGSGNTIYF
TRBV7-2,-,TRBJ2-5,-,TGTGCCTCGGCAGGGGGGGAGACCCAGTACTTC,CASAGGETQYF
TRBV2,few,TRBJ2-4,-,TGTGCCAGCAGAAGACAGGACATTCAGTACTTC,CASRRQDIQYF
TRBV7-2,-,TRBJ2-7,-,TGTGCCAGCAGCAAACAGACTACCTACGAGCAGTACTTC,CASSKQTTYEQYF
TRBV5-1,few,TRBJ2-7,TRBD2,TGCGCCAGCAGCTTGAATAGCGGGTACTCCTACGAGCAGTACTTC,CASSLNSGYSYEQYF
TRBV29-1,-,TRBJ2-3,TRBD2,TGCAGCGTCACCCGGGGGGGCCCAGATACGCAGTATTTT,CSVTRGGPDTQYF
TRBV11-2,few,TRBJ1-1,-,TGTGCCAGTTCACTAGGGGAGGTGAACACTGAAGCTTTCTTT,CASSLGEVNTEAFF
TRBV5-4,-,TRBJ2-7,-,TGTGCCAGCAGCTTAGTCAGTAGCGACGAGCAGTACTTC,CASSLVSSDEQYF
TRBV7-3,-,TRBJ2-3,-,TGTGCCAGCAGCCCAAACGGGGGGCCCACAGATACGCAGTATTTT,CASSPNGGPTDTQYF
TRBV7-2,-,TRBJ2-3,-,TGTGCCAGCCGATCCAGGGCCCCAGATACGCAGTATTTT,CASRSRAPDTQYF
TRBV11-2,few,TRBJ2-7,TRBD2,TGTGCCAGCAGCCCTCCTGTACTAGCGGGGGGGCCAGGCTACGAGCAGTACTTC,CASSPPVLAGGPGYEQYF
TRBV29-1,-,TRBJ2-7,-,TGCAGCGTGGCCCGGGACACCGGGAGCTCCTACGAGCAGTACTTC,CSVARDTGSSYEQYF
TRBV30,-,TRBJ2-6,TRBD1,TGTGCCTGGAGTGGAACAGGGGGCTTTTCTGGGGCCAACGTCCTGACTTTC,CAWSGTGGFSGANVLTF
TRBV19,-,TRBJ2-4,TRBD1,TGTGCCTCGGTCCCCAGGGGGGCCAAAAACATTCAGTACTTC,CASVPRGAKNIQYF
TRBV12-5,few,TRBJ2-7,-,TGTGCTAGTGGTTTGGACAGCTACGAGCAGTACTTC,CASGLDSYEQYF
TRBV27,-,TRBJ2-7,-,TGCGCAGTCGCACGTGACAGGAATTCCTACGAGCAGTACTTC,CAVARDRNSYEQYF
TRBV11-1,-,TRBJ1-1,-,TGTGCCAGCAGCTTAGCGGGACAAAACACTGAAGCTTTCTTT,CASSLAGQNTEAFF